The 32 T cell receptor beta chains below come from one sample, sequenced in a study of blood T cell repertoires in COVID-19. The table came from immunoSEQ multiplex PCR; TCRdb's copy has only in-frame clones and leaves some out. The sample gives 84,000 or so clones, around four fifths of which show up once; approximately 34% is in the top ten. Sequencing was carried out using peripheral blood. These receptors originate from a man aged 60-69 years with COVID-19, enrolled during active disease.

This chain connects TRBV6-5 to TRBJ2-5; TRBD1 might be the D (5 bases). Germline values: CDR1 MNHEY, CDR2 SVGAGI. Trimming stripped 5 bases from V and 5 bases from J, with 12 bases between. This CDR3 region has 13 residues. The CDR3 nucleotides read TGTGCCAGCAGTATCCTCAAGGGGGAGACCCAGTACTTC. This encodes CASSILKGETQYF.

This chain links TRBV15 with TRBJ2-3; D is perhaps TRBD1 (6 bases). This CDR3 contains 16 residues. Per the germline V gene, CDR1 is LNHNV and CDR2 is YYDKDF (reference sequence). V dropped 3 bases and J dropped 4 bases, with 17 bases sitting between them. CDR3 DNA sequence: TGTGCCACCAGCAGTGATGTGGGGGCGCGGTCAGATACGCAGTATTTT. Encoded protein: CATSSDVGARSDTQYF.

The V and J genes are TRBV6-1 and TRBJ1-1, with no clear D. The length of the CDR3 is 16 residues. V was cut by 3 bases and J by 4 bases, with 18 bases left in between. The germline gives CDR1 MNHNS, CDR2 SASEGT. In DNA, the CDR3 is TGTGCCAGCAGTGAGTCTGTGCTGAGGTTGCGCACTGAAGCTTTCTTT. It codes for CASSESVLRLRTEAFF.

This clone was seen more than once but under ten times. The CDR3 sequence is CASSPPTPTGELFF. The CDR3, as DNA: TGCGCCAGCAGCCCACCTACCCCCACCGGGGAGCTGTTTTTT. This sequence joins TRBV5-1 and TRBJ2-2; D remains unclear. The V end was cut by 4 bases, the J end by 4 bases, with 11 bases between. Germline loops: CDR1 SGHRS, CDR2 YFSETQ. CDR3 length: 14 residues.

In this sample, this clone turned up a few times. The rearrangement uses TRBV7-9 and TRBJ2-7; D is perhaps TRBD1 (6 bases). CDR1 and CDR2 (germline): SEHNR, FQNEAQ (reference sequence). V was clipped by 4 bases and J by 6 bases, with 13 bases between them. This CDR3 contains 13 residues. CDR3 sequence: CASSSTGPGEQYF. CDR3 nucleotides: TGTGCCAGCAGCTCAACAGGGCCTGGCGAGCAGTACTTC.

This clone was recorded once. In DNA form, the CDR3 reads TGTGCCAGCAGCCCGGGTTCACCCCTCCACTTT. This sequence encodes CASSPGSPLHF. V gene TRBV12-3 or TRBV12-4 combines with J gene TRBJ1-6; D is unresolved. V gave up 6 bases and J gave up 9 bases, with 6 bases separating them. The CDR3 contains 11 residues.

The chain couples TRBV7-3 to TRBJ2-3, with D tentatively TRBD2 (6 bases). The CDR3 contains 13 residues. CDR1 and CDR2 (germline): SGHTA, FQGTGA. V shed 5 bases and J shed 6 bases, with 12 bases lying between them. CDR3 protein: CASSPGSRDTQYF. The CDR3 region has the DNA TGTGCCAGCAGCCCCGGGAGTCGGGATACGCAGTATTTT.

The chain uses TRBV5-8 and TRBJ2-5, with D possibly matching TRBD2 (6 bases). The CDR3 has 15 amino acids. CDR1 and CDR2 (germline): SGHTS, YDEGEE. Trimming took off 4 bases at V and 2 bases at J, with 15 bases between the two ends. In nucleotides, the CDR3 is TGTGCCAGCAGCCCGGCGGGACGGACTCAAGAGACCCAGTACTTC. It codes for CASSPAGRTQETQYF.

This clone was recorded only once. The chain has TRBV18 and TRBJ2-3; TRBD1 might be the D (6 bases). V shed 5 bases and J shed 5 bases, with 20 bases lying between them. This CDR3 comprises 16 residues. Germline values: CDR1 KGHSH, CDR2 LQKENI. In nucleotides, the CDR3 is TGTGCCAGCTCAACCTTCGGACAGAAGGGAATAGATACGCAGTATTTT. Its protein product is CASSTFGQKGIDTQYF.

The CDR3 here is CASSYSEGAGAETQYF. CDR3 DNA sequence: TGTGCCAGCAGTTACTCGGAGGGGGCTGGGGCAGAGACCCAGTACTTC. This rearrangement joins TRBV6-2 or TRBV6-3 to TRBJ2-5, with D possibly being TRBD1 (7 bases). The CDR3 spans 16 residues. Germline CDR1 is MNHEY and CDR2 is SVGEGT. The V end lost 0 bases, the J end lost 4 bases, and 15 bases lay between the germline ends.

The CDR3, as DNA: TGTGCCAGCAGCTTCCCTAGCGGGAGGAAGAACAATGAGCAGTTCTTC. Residues: CASSFPSGRKNNEQFF. The V call is TRBV7-9, the J call TRBJ2-1, with 11 bases identical to TRBD2. This CDR3 comprises 16 residues. V was clipped by 3 bases and J by 5 bases; unmatched bases: 6. Germline CDR1 is SEHNR and CDR2 is FQNEAQ (reference sequence). The full variable domain, rest sourced from reference TRBV7-9 and TRBJ2-1, is DTGVSQNPRHKITKRGQNVTFRCDPISEHNRLYWYRQTLGQGPEFLTYFQNEAQLEKSRLLSDRFSAERPKGSFSTLEIQRTEQGDSAMYLCASSFPSGRKNNEQFFGPGTRLTVL.

This chain links TRBV3-1 (or the pseudogene TRBV3-2) with TRBJ1-1; TRBD1 agrees at 9 bases. The V gene end was trimmed by 5 bases and the J gene end by 5 bases; junction bases not matched to a gene: 6. The germline gives CDR1 LGHDT, CDR2 YNNKEL (reference sequence). The length of the CDR3 is 14 residues. The CDR3 reads CASSSQGTGTEAFF. Here the CDR3 DNA reads TGTGCCAGCAGCTCCCAGGGGACAGGGACTGAAGCTTTCTTT.

The chain links TRBV6-5 to TRBJ2-1; a possible D gene is TRBD2 (6 bases). This CDR3 is built from 15 residues. Looked up from germline, CDR1 is MNHEY and CDR2 is SVGAGI. Deletions cut 0 bases from V and 5 bases from J, with 11 bases between. CDR3 in amino acids: CASSYSGGMDNEQFF. The CDR3 DNA reads TGTGCCAGCAGTTACTCGGGCGGGATGGACAATGAGCAGTTCTTC.

The chain uses TRBV7-3 and TRBJ2-3, with TRBD2 as a possible D gene (6 bases). V shed 3 bases and J shed 0 bases, with 7 bases lying between them. Per the germline V gene, CDR1 is SGHTA and CDR2 is FQGTGA. The CDR3 consists of 14 residues. The chain's CDR3 is CASSFSGSTDTQYF. The CDR3 nucleotides read TGTGCCAGCAGCTTCAGCGGGAGCACAGATACGCAGTATTTT.

V usage is TRBV5-6 and J usage is TRBJ1-2; D perhaps matches TRBD1 (5 bases). Trimming stripped 0 bases from V and 8 bases from J, with 14 bases between. This CDR3 is built from 14 residues. CDR1 is SGHDT, CDR2 YYEEEE, per germline. The CDR3 DNA sequence: TGTGCCAGCAGCTTGGAGATGCGGGGGGAAGGCTACACCTTC. It codes for CASSLEMRGEGYTF.

This clone was recorded only once. V and J are TRBV5-1 and TRBJ1-1; D might be TRBD1 (6 bases). V lost 0 bases and J lost 0, with 12 bases in between. CDR1 and CDR2 (germline): SGHRS, YFSETQ. The CDR3 sequence is 16 residues long. The CDR3 nucleotides are TGCGCCAGCAGCTTGGCCGGGGCAGGGGTGAACACTGAAGCTTTCTTT. Protein product: CASSLAGAGVNTEAFF.

The V and J genes are TRBV5-1 and TRBJ1-2; D is unclear. The germline gives CDR1 SGHRS, CDR2 YFSETQ. Between the trimmed V and J ends, which lost 3 bases and 3 bases, there was a span of 9 bases. The CDR3 is 13 residues long. CDR3 in amino acids: CASSSGWDYGYTF. CDR3 nucleotides: TGCGCCAGCAGCTCGGGGTGGGACTATGGCTACACCTTC. Full variable domain (outside the CDR3, taken from reference TRBV5-1 and TRBJ1-2): KAGVTQTPRYLIKTRGQQVTLSCSPISGHRSVSWYQQTPGQGLQFLFEYFSETQRNKGNFPGRFSGRQFSNSRSEMNVSTLELGDSALYLCASSSGWDYGYTFGSGTRLTVV.

The V gene is TRBV5-1, the J gene TRBJ2-2, with D possibly being TRBD2 (6 bases). This CDR3 region has 15 residues. Trimming cost V 5 bases and J 5 bases, with 16 bases left between them. Per germline, CDR1 SGHRS and CDR2 YFSETQ. This CDR3 reads CASRREVWDTGELFF. The CDR3 DNA reads TGCGCCAGCAGGCGGGAAGTATGGGATACCGGGGAGCTGTTTTTT.

This clone was picked up one time. V gene TRBV5-5 combines with J gene TRBJ2-5; TRBD1 matches at 9 bases. Germline-derived CDR1 and CDR2 are SGHKS and YYEKEE (reference sequence). Losses at the gene ends were 0 bases for V and 1 base for J; bases not matched to a gene: 4. This CDR3 is built from 16 residues. Here the CDR3 reads CASSLETGGPQETQYF. For the CDR3, the DNA is TGTGCCAGCAGCTTGGAGACAGGGGGTCCCCAAGAGACCCAGTACTTC.

The rearrangement uses TRBV3-1 (or the pseudogene TRBV3-2) and TRBJ2-7; TRBD2 matches at 9 bases. The CDR3 has 18 amino acids. V was clipped by 4 bases and J by 0 bases; unmatched bases: 13. Germline V gene sequence: CDR1 LGHDT, CDR2 YNNKEL (reference sequence). CDR3 loop: CASSPVGAGGTSSYEQYF. The CDR3 DNA follows: TGTGCCAGCAGCCCCGTCGGAGCGGGGGGAACTAGCTCCTACGAGCAGTACTTC.

This chain joins TRBV6-1 and TRBJ1-6; D might be TRBD1 (5 bases). Germline CDR1 and CDR2: MNHNS and SASEGT. There are 15 residues in the CDR3. With 2 bases removed from V and 7 bases from J, the gap between germline ends came to 12 bases. The CDR3 loop is CASSEPGRVNSPLHF. CDR3 in DNA: TGTGCCAGCAGTGAACCAGGCAGGGTAAATTCACCCCTCCACTTT.

The V gene is TRBV27, the J gene TRBJ2-4; 7 nucleotides align to TRBD2. There are 15 residues in the CDR3. The junction had 9 bases not matched to a gene; V was cut back by 1 base and J by 9 bases. Germline V gene sequence: CDR1 MNHEY, CDR2 SMNVEV (reference sequence). The CDR3 loop reads CASSLFGTTFGIQYF. The CDR3 region has the DNA TGTGCCAGCAGTTTATTCGGGACTACTTTTGGCATTCAGTACTTC.

The rearrangement uses TRBV5-1 and TRBJ2-5, with 9 bases identical to TRBD1. V lost 3 bases to trimming and J lost 5 bases; unmatched junction nucleotides: 2. This CDR3 spans 13 amino acids. CDR1 is SGHRS and CDR2 is YFSETQ in the germline V gene. CDR3 coding DNA: TGCGCCAGCAGCTACACAGGGGGCGAGACCCAGTACTTC. It codes for CASSYTGGETQYF.

The chain combines TRBV7-2 with TRBJ2-3; TRBD1 might be the D (5 bases). The CDR3 runs to 14 residues. Trimming removed 5 bases from V and 4 bases from J, with 13 bases in between. CDR1 and CDR2 from the germline V gene are SGHTA and FQGNSA. CDR3 bases: TGTGCCAGCAGCCGTGATCAGGGCCCAGATACGCAGTATTTT. Its translation: CASSRDQGPDTQYF.

The genes are TRBV7-8 and TRBJ1-6; D is unclear. V was trimmed by 2 bases and J by 5 bases, leaving 10 bases between them. CDR1 is SGHVS and CDR2 is FQNEAQ in the germline V gene. The length of the CDR3 is 15 residues. CDR3 nucleotide sequence: TGTGCCAGCAGCTTAACCCCAGGCAATAATTCACCCCTCCACTTT. Its protein is CASSLTPGNNSPLHF.

In its sample, this clone was seen once. This chain connects TRBV30 to TRBJ2-1; D ambiguous. The CDR3 contains 14 residues. Germline CDR1 is GTSNPN and CDR2 is SVGIG (reference sequence). Trimming stripped 1 base from V and 13 bases from J, with 20 bases between. CDR3 nucleotide sequence: TGTGCCTGGAGTGATCAAACCGTCGCGCGAATCCAGTTCTTC. Its translation: CAWSDQTVARIQFF.

The chain uses TRBV18 and TRBJ2-2, with 8 bases identical to TRBD1. Germline V CDR1 and CDR2: KGHSH, LQKENI. This CDR3 is built from 14 residues. The J segment lost 3 bases and the V segment lost 6 bases, leaving 3 bases of the junction unmatched. The CDR3 DNA reads TGTGCCAGCTCTGCGACAGGGGACACCGGGGAGCTGTTTTTT. This sequence encodes CASSATGDTGELFF.

CDR3 sequence: CASSLDNLNEQFF. DNA of the CDR3: TGCGCCAGCAGCTTGGACAATTTAAATGAGCAGTTCTTC. V is TRBV5-1 and J is TRBJ2-1; D ambiguous. V was trimmed by 0 bases and J by 7 bases, leaving 8 bases between them. The germline gives CDR1 SGHRS, CDR2 YFSETQ. The CDR3 totals 13 residues.

The rearrangement joins TRBV5-1 to TRBJ1-6; TRBD1 matches 7 bases. The CDR3 is made up of 14 amino acids. Trimming removed 3 bases from V and 6 bases from J; junction bases left unmatched: 3. Germline V gene sequence: CDR1 SGHRS, CDR2 YFSETQ. CDR3 bases: TGCGCCAGCAGCTCGGGACAGACTAATTCACCCCTCCACTTT. The encoded protein is CASSSGQTNSPLHF.

The chain joins TRBV30 to TRBJ1-2, with 10 bases identical to TRBD1. Germline V CDR1 and CDR2: GTSNPN, SVGIG (reference sequence). The CDR3 loop spans 13 amino acids. The V segment lost 5 bases and the J segment 5 bases; nucleotides outside the gene matches: 5. CDR3 sequence (DNA): TGTGCCTGGCGGACAGGGGGGGGTTATGGCTACACCTTC. The encoded protein is CAWRTGGGYGYTF. Combining the CDR3 with reference TRBV30 and TRBJ1-2 gives the whole variable domain SQTIHQWPATLVQPVGSPLSLECTVEGTSNPNLYWYRQAAGRGLQLLFYSVGIGQISSEVPQNLSASRPQDRQFILSSKKLLLSDSGFYLCAWRTGGGYGYTFGSGTRLTVV.

As DNA, the CDR3 is TGTGCCAGCAGCTTTGGGCTATCTGAAGCTTTCTTT. This translates into CASSFGLSEAFF. The genes are TRBV7-8 and TRBJ1-1; D remains unclear. Trimming removed 3 bases from V and 6 bases from J, with 8 bases in between. CDR1 and CDR2 (germline): SGHVS, FQNEAQ. The CDR3 sequence is 12 residues long.

This clone was recorded at least ten times. The chain employs TRBV9 and TRBJ2-2; TRBD1 might be the D (5 bases). V was clipped by 3 bases and J by 5 bases, with 17 bases between them. Germline V gene data show CDR1 as SGDLS and CDR2 as YYNGEE. There are 16 residues in the CDR3. CDR3 sequence reads: CASSGLWGGKTGELFF. The CDR3 DNA is TGTGCCAGCAGCGGCTTGTGGGGCGGAAAAACCGGGGAGCTGTTTTTT.